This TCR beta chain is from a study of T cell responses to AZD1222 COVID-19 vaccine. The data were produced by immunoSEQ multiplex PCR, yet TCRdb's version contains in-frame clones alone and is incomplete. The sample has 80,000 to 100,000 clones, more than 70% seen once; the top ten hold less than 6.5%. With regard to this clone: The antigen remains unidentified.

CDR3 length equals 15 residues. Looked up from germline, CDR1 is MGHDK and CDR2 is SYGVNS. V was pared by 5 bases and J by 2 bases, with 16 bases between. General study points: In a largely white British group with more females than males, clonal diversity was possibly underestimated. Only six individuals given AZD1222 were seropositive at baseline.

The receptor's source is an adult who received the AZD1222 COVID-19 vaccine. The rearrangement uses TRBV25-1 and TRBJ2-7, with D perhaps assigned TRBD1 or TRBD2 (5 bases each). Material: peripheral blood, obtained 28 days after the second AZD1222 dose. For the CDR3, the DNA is TGTGCCAGCAGTAACCGGGACCTTAAAACCTACGAGCAGTACTTC. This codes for CASSNRDLKTYEQYF.